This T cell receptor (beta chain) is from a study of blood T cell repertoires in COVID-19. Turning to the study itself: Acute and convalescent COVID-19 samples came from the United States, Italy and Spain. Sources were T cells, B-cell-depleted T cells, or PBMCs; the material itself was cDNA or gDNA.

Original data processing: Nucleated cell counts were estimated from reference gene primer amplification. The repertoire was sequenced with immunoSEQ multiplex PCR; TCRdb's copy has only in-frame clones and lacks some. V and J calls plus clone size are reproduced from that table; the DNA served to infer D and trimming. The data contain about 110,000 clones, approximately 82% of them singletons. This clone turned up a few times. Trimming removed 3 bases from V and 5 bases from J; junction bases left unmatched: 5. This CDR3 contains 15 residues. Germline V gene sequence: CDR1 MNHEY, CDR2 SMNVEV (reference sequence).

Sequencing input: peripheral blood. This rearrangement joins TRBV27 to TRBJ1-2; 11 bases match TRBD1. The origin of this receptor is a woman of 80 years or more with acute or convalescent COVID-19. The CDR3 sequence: CASSFQGQGGYGYTF. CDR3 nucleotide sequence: TGTGCCAGCAGTTTCCAGGGACAGGGGGGGTATGGCTACACCTTC.